The 17 T cell receptor beta chains below come from one sample, sequenced in a study of shared clonotypes between healthy human individuals. TCRdb's copy holds only in-frame clones and misses some; the assay was immunoSEQ multiplex PCR. The sample yields over 2,000,000 clones, just over 90% seen once. It was CD45RO-negative cells, positively selected for CCR7, that made up naive CD8 cells, with terminally differentiated effector memory CD45RA+ cells excluded. The sample comprised naive CD8+ T cells from PBMCs. All receptors come from a young man in good health. Some clones in this sample may be carry-over from other donors' samples.

This chain connects TRBV25-1 to TRBJ1-1; D not resolved. The CDR3 spans 17 residues. V was shortened by 2 bases and J by 1 base, with 17 bases between the two germline ends. The germline V gene has CDR1 MGHDK and CDR2 SYGVNS. The CDR3 protein is CASSEGGRKLANTEAFF. The CDR3 DNA sequence: TGTGCCAGCAGTGAAGGCGGGCGGAAACTCGCGAACACTGAAGCTTTCTTT.

The chain recombines TRBV5-6 with TRBJ2-5; TRBD1 is a possible D gene (5 bases). This CDR3 spans 16 amino acids. The V end lost 3 bases, the J end lost 1 base, and 16 bases lay between the germline ends. From germline, CDR1 is SGHDT and CDR2 YYEEEE. CDR3 in amino acids: CASSWVGRASQETQYF. The CDR3 coding sequence is TGTGCCAGCAGCTGGGTGGGGCGCGCCTCCCAAGAGACCCAGTACTTC.

The chain combines TRBV6-5 with TRBJ1-1, with D perhaps matching TRBD1 (6 bases). Germline values: CDR1 MNHEY, CDR2 SVGAGI. Between the trimmed V and J ends, which lost 0 bases and 2 bases, there was a span of 10 bases. The CDR3 is made up of 15 amino acids. The CDR3 region is CASSYSSQGNTEAFF. As DNA, the CDR3 is TGTGCCAGCAGTTACTCGTCACAGGGTAACACTGAAGCTTTCTTT.

This clone was counted between two and nine times. The chain is built from TRBV30 and TRBJ1-1; D is unclear. The CDR3 length is 13 residues. In germline, CDR1 is GTSNPN, CDR2 SVGIG (reference sequence). V dropped 4 bases and J dropped 3 bases, with 12 bases sitting between them. In DNA form, the CDR3 reads TGTGCCTGGAACATCTTCAAGGACACTGAAGCTTTCTTT. This sequence encodes CAWNIFKDTEAFF.

This clone was detected only once. The chain's CDR3 is CASSLAGVTQYF. CDR3 coding DNA: TGTGCCAGCAGCTTGGCAGGGGTGACCCAGTACTTC. This chain joins TRBV7-9 and TRBJ2-5, with TRBD1 as a possible D gene (6 bases). V gave up 3 bases and J gave up 7 bases, with 9 bases separating them. Germline V lookup: CDR1 SEHNR, CDR2 FQNEAQ (reference sequence). The CDR3 runs 12 residues.

V gene TRBV7-2 combines with J gene TRBJ1-1, with D possibly being TRBD1 (6 bases). Trimming shortened V by 3 bases and J by 1 base, and 15 bases separated the two germline ends. The CDR3 is made up of 16 amino acids. Per germline, CDR1 SGHTA and CDR2 FQGNSA. CDR3 sequence reads: CASSFPRGGRNTEAFF. The CDR3 region has the DNA TGTGCCAGCAGCTTCCCCCGAGGGGGGCGGAACACTGAAGCTTTCTTT.

The chain carries TRBV7-9 and TRBJ2-1; the D is unclear. This CDR3 is built from 14 residues. Germline-derived CDR1 and CDR2 are SEHNR and FQNEAQ (reference sequence). Trimming removed 2 bases from V and 2 bases from J, with 7 bases in between. CDR3 DNA sequence: TGTGCCAGCAGCTTATCGTCGGCCTACAATGAGCAGTTCTTC. Its protein product is CASSLSSAYNEQFF.

The gene calls are TRBV4-2 and TRBJ2-7, with a weak D call TRBD2 (5 bases). The CDR3 runs 17 residues. CDR1 is LGHNA and CDR2 is YNFKEQ in the germline V gene. V gave up 1 base and J gave up 3 bases, with 19 bases separating them. This chain's CDR3 is CASSQVPPDGEGYEQYF. CDR3 DNA sequence: TGTGCCAGCAGCCAAGTTCCCCCGGACGGAGAGGGCTACGAGCAGTACTTC.

The chain couples TRBV18 to TRBJ2-3; D call uncertain. CDR1 KGHSH and CDR2 LQKENI come from the germline V gene. The CDR3 is 14 residues long. V gave up 5 bases and J gave up 0 bases, with 9 bases separating them. The DNA for the CDR3 is TGTGCCAGCTCAGGGGTCCTTAGCACAGATACGCAGTATTTT. Protein: CASSGVLSTDTQYF.

J is TRBJ2-5 and V is TRBV10-2, with D possibly matching TRBD2 (5 bases). Germline CDR1 WSHSY, CDR2 SAAADI. Deletions cut 1 base from V and 5 bases from J, with 8 bases between. CDR3 length: 13 amino acids. Here the CDR3 reads CASSELPGETQYF. CDR3 nucleotide sequence: TGCGCCAGCAGTGAGTTGCCGGGGGAGACCCAGTACTTC.

The gene calls are TRBV4-3 and TRBJ2-7; D is unresolved. The length of the CDR3 is 16 residues. The germline CDR1 and CDR2 sequences are LGHNA and YSLEER. With 0 bases removed from V and 7 bases from J, the gap between germline ends came to 19 bases. The CDR3 sequence: CASSQDRSHSTAEQYF. In nucleotides, the CDR3 is TGCGCCAGCAGCCAAGATCGTTCCCACTCCACGGCGGAGCAGTACTTC.

The chain couples TRBV28 to TRBJ2-7; TRBD2 matches at 11 bases. V was clipped by 5 bases and J by 5 bases; unmatched bases: 8. The CDR3 length is 15 residues. The V gene's germline CDR1 is MDHEN and CDR2 SYDVKM. The CDR3 region is CASSTTSGSDDEQYF. CDR3 in DNA: TGTGCCAGCAGTACAACTAGCGGGAGTGACGACGAGCAGTACTTC.

DNA of the CDR3: TGTGCCTGGAGTTGGGGGTTAGATACGCAGTATTTT. Translated, it gives CAWSWGLDTQYF. The V and J genes are TRBV30 and TRBJ2-3; D is tentatively TRBD1 or TRBD2 (5 bases each). V dropped 2 bases and J dropped 5 bases, with 8 bases sitting between them. Germline V gives CDR1 GTSNPN, CDR2 SVGIG (reference sequence). This CDR3 spans 12 amino acids. Full variable domain (outside the CDR3, taken from reference TRBV30 and TRBJ2-3): SQTIHQWPATLVQPVGSPLSLECTVEGTSNPNLYWYRQAAGRGLQLLFYSVGIGQISSEVPQNLSASRPQDRQFILSSKKLLLSDSGFYLCAWSWGLDTQYFGPGTRLTVL.

CDR3 amino acids: CASRNHSGSRSEQFF. The CDR3 DNA sequence: TGTGCCAGCAGGAACCATAGCGGGAGTAGAAGTGAGCAGTTCTTC. The chain combines TRBV7-3 with TRBJ2-1; 9 bases map to TRBD2. Germline V lookup: CDR1 SGHTA, CDR2 FQGTGA. The CDR3 sequence is 15 residues long. The V and J ends lost 6 bases and 9 bases, in that order; junction bases with no gene match: 12.

The gene calls are TRBV28 and TRBJ1-2; D gene unclear. The CDR3 is 13 residues long. Between the trimmed V and J ends, which lost 3 bases and 2 bases, there was a span of 7 bases. Germline-derived CDR1 and CDR2 are MDHEN and SYDVKM. DNA for the CDR3: TGTGCCAGCAGTTTCCCCGAAAACTATGGCTACACCTTC. The encoded protein is CASSFPENYGYTF.

The J gene is TRBJ2-2, the V gene TRBV27, with a weak D call TRBD2 (7 bases). The CDR3 covers 17 residues. Between the trimmed V and J ends, which lost 1 base and 7 bases, there was a span of 19 bases. The germline V gene has CDR1 MNHEY and CDR2 SMNVEV (reference sequence). The DNA of the CDR3 is TGTGCCAGCAGTTTATTACTCGGACTAGGGGGGAGCGGGGAGCTGTTTTTT. Its translation: CASSLLLGLGGSGELFF.

This sequence joins TRBV9 and TRBJ1-2, with D possibly being TRBD1 (6 bases). Germline V gene sequence: CDR1 SGDLS, CDR2 YYNGEE. Trimming pared 4 bases from V and 4 bases from J, leaving 8 bases between. The CDR3 extends over 12 amino acids. CDR3 coding DNA: TGTGCCAGCAGCTTGGACAGCTATGGCTACACCTTC. Translation: CASSLDSYGYTF. Based on the CDR3 plus reference TRBV9 and TRBJ1-2, the full variable domain is DSGVTQTPKHLITATGQRVTLRCSPRSGDLSVYWYQQSLDQGLQFLIQYYNGEERAKGNILERFSAQQFPDLHSELNLSSLELGDSALYFCASSLDSYGYTFGSGTRLTVV.